This T cell receptor beta chain was documented in a study of blood T cell repertoires in COVID-19 (dated by TCRdb to 2018 to 2021). General notes on the study: Samples from collaborators originated in the United States, Italy and Spain and spanned both the acute and convalescent phases of COVID-19. Where available, HLA class I and class II types were obtained from metadata supplied by the sample provider rather than from assay-based typing. The samples were drawn from the first 160 participants of the ongoing ImmuneRACE study and from some 1,300 subjects provided by 6 global collaborators. Subjects who had been exposed to COVID-19, were actively infected with it, or had recovered from it provided the deeply sampled blood TCRbeta repertoires that made up the dataset. The sample metadata nearly always contained a de-identified subject ID, COVID-19 status, age in years and sex. The prospective study material was composed of cDNA or gDNA derived from T cells, B-cell-depleted T cells, or PBMCs. The repertoires were released in a freely available public database intended as a resource for research on the immune response to SARS-CoV-2. General study outcomes and caveats: The quantity of clinical and demographic metadata differed by source and by participant and was supplied without curation.

CDR1 and CDR2 are read off the germline V gene as SGHAT and FQNNGV. V loses 5 bases of germline sequence and J loses 5 bases, and the interval between the two ends is 18 bases. The CDR3 covers 15 residues, taking in both the cysteine and the phenylalanine. Of the read, only the CDR3 DNA is kept; its 45 bases are in frame from base 1. In the case of this clone: Which antigen it targets is not known. The input lacks base qualities; no much larger clone sits a single base away.

The immunoSEQ Assay, a bias-controlled multiplex PCR, was used to amplify TCRbeta CDR3 regions from genomic DNA. The source study handled its data this way. The number of nucleated cells in each sample was estimated from the amplification of reference gene primers within the assay. Sequence reads were collapsed and filtered to measure the absolute abundance of every unique TCRbeta CDR3 rearrangement. For each sample, productive Simpson clonality was calculated by taking the square root of Simpson's diversity index across productive rearrangements. TCRdb obtained this table from immuneACCESS and retained in-frame rearrangements with V and J assigned. These tables miss some clones; where compared with another copy, unresolved V genes account for less than half of the shortfall, and the remainder is unexplained. V and J calls and clone size are as listed in that table; D and trimming were resolved from the DNA. This sample lists hundreds of thousands of clones; approximately 91% were detected once. About 1% of the sample comes from the top ten.

Participants in the prospective study were aged about 18 to 95 years, lived in approximately 26 United States geographic areas, and enrolled through a virtual design. In the prospective study, cohorts were assigned on the basis of participant-reported clinical history obtained from a screening survey and a study questionnaire. Recovered participants in ImmuneRACE Cohort 3 were defined by two consecutive negative NP/OP PCR tests, clearance by a healthcare professional, or resolution of symptoms. In the prospective study, mobile phlebotomists collected whole blood, serum and a nasopharyngeal or oropharyngeal swab from each participant. Participants in the prospective study had the option to provide additional blood draws and questionnaires over an approximately 2-month period. Before DNA extraction, blood samples from the prospective study were shipped at room temperature or frozen.

Sequenced input: PBMCs or T cells enriched from blood (not recorded which). The receptor was derived from a woman under 40 who had recovered from COVID-19. The V and J segments used are TRBV11-2 and TRBJ2-5; the D gene cannot be resolved reliably. The DNA reads TGTGCCAGCAGCACCCTTACTGGTTCCCGGGAGACCCAGTACTTC. Its translation is CASSTLTGSRETQYF.